The rows below give T cell receptor beta chains drawn from one sample of a study of cytomegalovirus exposure and HLA in healthy donors. Only in-frame clones appear in the TCRdb table, and some are missing; sequencing was by immunoSEQ multiplex PCR. The sample contains about 84,000 clones, about nine tenths of which appear only once. Sequencing was performed on PBMCs. Source of these receptors: a man between 25 and 39 years old in good health and CMV-seronegative. Both conserved end residues are part of each CDR3. The D gene is left open where the match is weak. Part of the rows lack a size; the others show once, few, many or a class for expanded clones.

TRBV7-3	-	TRBJ2-3	-	CASSLDSVATDTQYF	TGTGCCAGCAGCTTAGACAGTGTGGCCACAGATACGCAGTATTTT
TRBV30	TRBD2	TRBJ2-3	-	CAWSPLAGGSTDTQYF	TGTGCCTGGAGCCCCCTAGCGGGAGGGAGCACAGATACGCAGTATTTT
TRBV7-2	TRBD2	TRBJ2-2	-	CASSQNGGGNTGELFF	TGTGCCAGCAGCCAGAACGGGGGGGGTAACACCGGGGAGCTGTTTTTT
TRBV7-9	-	TRBJ2-7	-	CASSGGRGSSYEQYF	TGTGCCAGCAGCGGGGGGAGGGGGAGCTCCTACGAGCAGTACTTC
TRBV18	TRBD1	TRBJ2-4	-	CASSPGQGNIQYF	TGTGCCAGCTCACCAGGACAGGGAAACATTCAGTACTTC
TRBV2	TRBD2	TRBJ2-5	few	CASSEPGGEETQYF	TGTGCCAGCAGTGAACCGGGGGGGGAGGAGACCCAGTACTTC
TRBV11-2	-	TRBJ2-3	-	CASSLVPPPRPGTDTQYF	TGTGCCAGCAGCTTAGTACCTCCCCCGAGGCCGGGGACAGATACGCAGTATTTT
TRBV5-8	TRBD1	TRBJ1-4	-	CASSSLQGIEKLFF	TGTGCCAGCAGCTCTCTACAGGGGATTGAAAAACTGTTTTTT
TRBV11-2	-	TRBJ1-1	-	CASSLDRTAEAFF	TGTGCCAGCAGCTTAGATAGGACAGCCGAAGCTTTCTTT
TRBV4-1	-	TRBJ2-1	once	CASRRSGSSYNEQFF	TGCGCCAGCAGACGGTCTGGGAGCTCCTACAATGAGCAGTTCTTC
TRBV2	TRBD2	TRBJ2-5	-	CASSPTSGRETQYF	TGTGCCAGCAGTCCTACTAGCGGGAGAGAGACCCAGTACTTC
TRBV28	TRBD1	TRBJ2-5	-	CASRPDRTQETQYF	TGTGCCAGCAGACCGGACAGGACTCAAGAGACCCAGTACTTC
TRBV4-2	TRBD2	TRBJ2-1	-	CASSQLAGGYNEQFF	TGTGCCAGCAGCCAACTAGCGGGGGGCTACAATGAGCAGTTCTTC
TRBV19	-	TRBJ1-5	-	CASSYLGESNQPQHF	TGTGCCAGTAGTTACCTCGGGGAGAGCAATCAGCCCCAGCATTTT
TRBV4-2	TRBD1	TRBJ1-4	once	CASSLGQGAGGGEKLFF	TGTGCCAGCAGCCTGGGACAGGGGGCCGGGGGAGGTGAAAAACTGTTTTTT
TRBV5-1	TRBD2	TRBJ2-5	-	CASSLGRLAVKETQYF	TGCGCCAGCAGCTTGGGTCGACTAGCGGTAAAAGAGACCCAGTACTTC
TRBV15	-	TRBJ2-7	-	CATSSAGSTYEQYF	TGTGCCACCAGCTCCGCGGGCAGCACCTACGAGCAGTACTTC
TRBV28	-	TRBJ1-5	few	CASRDQGGSQPQHF	TGTGCCAGCAGAGATCAGGGAGGGAGTCAGCCCCAGCATTTT
TRBV7-2	-	TRBJ2-7	-	CASSLVSESSYEQYF	TGTGCCAGCAGCTTAGTTTCCGAGTCCTCCTACGAGCAGTACTTC
TRBV18	-	TRBJ2-6	-	CASSSGSGANVLTF	TGTGCCAGCTCCTCCGGCTCTGGGGCCAACGTCCTGACTTTC
TRBV12-5	-	TRBJ2-6	-	CASGLSSTNVLTF	TGTGCTAGTGGTTTGTCCAGTACCAACGTCCTGACTTTC
TRBV5-4	TRBD2	TRBJ2-7	-	CASSLSAGGINYEQYF	TGTGCCAGCAGCTTGTCAGCGGGAGGGATTAACTACGAGCAGTACTTC
TRBV6-4	-	TRBJ1-5	-	CASSANQPQHF	TGTGCCAGCAGTGCTAATCAGCCCCAGCATTTT
TRBV5-1	-	TRBJ1-1	-	CASSLGTGVDTEAFF	TGCGCCAGCAGCTTGGGTACAGGAGTAGACACTGAAGCTTTCTTT
TRBV11-2	TRBD1	TRBJ2-7	-	CASSLDTGGSPYEQYF	TGTGCCAGCAGCTTAGATACAGGGGGCTCCCCGTACGAGCAGTACTTC
TRBV7-3	TRBD1	TRBJ2-3	once	CASSLTSGTGWDTQYF	TGTGCCAGCAGCTTAACGTCCGGGACAGGGTGGGATACGCAGTATTTT
TRBV5-1	TRBD1	TRBJ2-2	-	CASSDGQGLNTGELFF	TGCGCCAGCAGCGATGGACAGGGGCTGAACACCGGGGAGCTGTTTTTT
TRBV6-5	TRBD1	TRBJ2-3	-	CASSYSFDRVTDTQYF	TGTGCCAGCAGTTACTCTTTCGACAGGGTCACAGATACGCAGTATTTT
TRBV6-4	TRBD2	TRBJ2-1	-	CASSSYGGAMGEQFF	TGTGCCAGCAGTTCCTACGGGGGGGCCATGGGTGAGCAGTTCTTC
TRBV10-3	-	TRBJ1-3	-	CASGEGSSGNTIYF	TGTGCCAGCGGGGAGGGTAGCTCTGGAAACACCATATATTTT
TRBV28	TRBD2	TRBJ2-7	-	CASSLASGSDEQYF	TGTGCCAGCAGCCTGGCCAGCGGGAGCGACGAGCAGTACTTC
TRBV7-9	-	TRBJ2-5	few	CASSQAGETQYF	TGTGCCAGCAGCCAGGCCGGAGAGACCCAGTACTTC
TRBV9	-	TRBJ1-4	-	CASSVAGVNEKLFF	TGTGCCAGCAGCGTAGCGGGAGTAAATGAAAAACTGTTTTTT
TRBV6-1	-	TRBJ2-5	-	CASREGGLGRQTQYF	TGTGCCAGCAGAGAGGGGGGGCTGGGTAGACAGACCCAGTACTTC
TRBV7-2	-	TRBJ1-4	-	CASSPRDGLNEKLFF	TGTGCCAGCAGCCCTAGGGACGGACTAAATGAAAAACTGTTTTTT
TRBV19	TRBD1	TRBJ1-4	-	CASSPGQGLNEKLFF	TGTGCCAGTAGTCCGGGACAGGGCCTTAATGAAAAACTGTTTTTT
TRBV28	TRBD1	TRBJ1-2	-	CASSDLRDRAGYTF	TGTGCCAGCAGCGACCTCCGGGACAGGGCCGGCTACACCTTC
TRBV7-8	TRBD1	TRBJ2-1	-	CASSFDRGDDEQFF	TGTGCCAGCAGCTTTGACAGGGGGGACGATGAGCAGTTCTTC
TRBV5-1	-	TRBJ1-3	-	CASSPAGIGGRNTIYF	TGCGCCAGCAGCCCGGCCGGAATAGGAGGGAGAAACACCATATATTTT
TRBV28	-	TRBJ1-3	-	CASSPPTTSRGNTIYF	TGTGCCAGCAGTCCCCCAACGACAAGCAGGGGAAACACCATATATTTT
TRBV30	TRBD1	TRBJ1-1	once	CAWNEGGAGFMKAFF	TGTGCCTGGAACGAAGGGGGCGCGGGCTTCATGAAGGCTTTCTTT
TRBV25-1	-	TRBJ1-2	-	CASSKGQNYGYTF	TGTGCCAGCAGTAAAGGACAGAACTATGGCTACACCTTC
TRBV25-1	TRBD2	TRBJ2-5	-	CASSPKTSVGETQYF	TGTGCCAGCAGTCCAAAGACTAGCGTCGGGGAGACCCAGTACTTC
TRBV19	-	TRBJ1-5	-	CASSSRDRYQPQHF	TGTGCCAGTAGTAGCCGGGATAGGTATCAGCCCCAGCATTTT
TRBV28	-	TRBJ2-7	-	CASSSSTGNLVLRQYF	TGTGCCAGCAGTTCATCAACCGGGAACCTGGTTTTGCGGCAGTACTTC
TRBV28	TRBD1	TRBJ2-5	-	CASSFVGGASQETQYF	TGTGCCAGCAGTTTCGTAGGGGGCGCCAGCCAAGAGACCCAGTACTTC
TRBV9	TRBD2	TRBJ2-2	once	CASSVSGGAETGELFF	TGTGCCAGCAGCGTAAGCGGGGGGGCAGAGACCGGGGAGCTGTTTTTT
TRBV7-6	TRBD1	TRBJ2-7	-	CASSRTGNEQYF	TGTGCCAGCAGCCGGACAGGGAACGAGCAGTACTTC
TRBV7-9	-	TRBJ2-5	-	CASSLVLGQETQYF	TGTGCCAGCAGCTTAGTACTAGGGCAAGAGACCCAGTACTTC